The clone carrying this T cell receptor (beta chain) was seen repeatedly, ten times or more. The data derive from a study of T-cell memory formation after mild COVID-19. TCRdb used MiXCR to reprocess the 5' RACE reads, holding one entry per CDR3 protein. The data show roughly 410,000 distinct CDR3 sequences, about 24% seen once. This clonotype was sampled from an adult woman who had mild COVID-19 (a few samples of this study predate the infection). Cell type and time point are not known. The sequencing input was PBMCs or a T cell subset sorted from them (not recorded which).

The CDR3 spells CATHTGRAGNEQFF. The CDR3 nucleotides are TGTGCCACCCATACAGGCAGGGCCGGCAATGAGCAGTTCTTC. The chain carries TRBV24-1 and TRBJ2-1; maybe TRBD1 (5 bases). The CDR3 length is 14 residues. Germline lookup yields CDR1 KGHDR and CDR2 SFDVKD. V lost 9 bases and J lost 6, with 17 bases in between.